This TCR beta chain was found in a study of T-cell memory formation after mild COVID-19. TCRdb itself ran the 5' RACE reads through MiXCR, one entry per CDR3 protein. Altogether roughly 580,000 distinct CDR3 sequences are present, roughly 18% being singletons, with the ten largest covering 9.5% to 15%. V shed 0 bases and J shed 4 bases, with 9 bases lying between them. Germline values: CDR1 SGHTA, CDR2 FQGTGA. This CDR3 spans 15 amino acids. The origin of this receptor is an adult woman who had mild COVID-19 (a few samples of this study predate the infection). Cell type and time point are not known. Sample: PBMCs or a T cell subset sorted from them (not recorded which). The rearrangement joins TRBV7-3 to TRBJ2-2; D gene ambiguous. CDR3 sequence reads: CASSLTPQSTGELFF. Written as DNA, the CDR3 is TGTGCCAGCAGCTTAACCCCGCAGAGCACCGGGGAGCTGTTTTTT.